A selection of T cell receptor beta chains follows, all from one sample in a study of shared clonotypes between healthy human individuals. Here immunoSEQ multiplex PCR was the method, and the copy in TCRdb shows in-frame clones only, minus some. Of about 2.2 million clones listed, over 85% are singletons. The specimen sequenced was naive CD8+ T cells from PBMCs. The receptors come from a man aged 18 to 30 in good health. Some clones in this sample may be carry-over from other donors' samples. Each CDR3 is given with its conserved first and last residue. D genes are given only for firm matches. Clone size is stated in some rows and not others, as once, few, many or a class when expanded.

d_call: .
clone_size: .
j_call: TRBJ2-7
v_call: TRBV4-1
cdr3_nt: TGCGCCAGCAGCCAGAGTAGAGGGGTCTACGAGCAGTACTTC
cdr3_aa: CASSQSRGVYEQYF

d_call: TRBD2
clone_size: once
j_call: TRBJ2-1
v_call: TRBV29-1
cdr3_nt: TGCAGCGTCCTGGGACTAGCTACCTACAATGAGCAGTTCTTC
cdr3_aa: CSVLGLATYNEQFF

d_call: TRBD1
clone_size: .
j_call: TRBJ2-7
v_call: TRBV4-3
cdr3_nt: TGCGCCAGCAGCCAAGGAGCCCTAGGTCGGGGACAGTTTACCTACGAGCAGTACTTC
cdr3_aa: CASSQGALGRGQFTYEQYF

d_call: TRBD1
clone_size: .
j_call: TRBJ1-1
v_call: TRBV30
cdr3_nt: TGTGCCTGGAGTGACAGGGGGCGAGCTGAAGCTTTCTTT
cdr3_aa: CAWSDRGRAEAFF

d_call: .
clone_size: .
j_call: TRBJ1-2
v_call: TRBV4-3
cdr3_nt: TGCGCCAGCAGCCCCGCGGGGGGCTGGGGCTACACCTTC
cdr3_aa: CASSPAGGWGYTF

d_call: TRBD2
clone_size: .
j_call: TRBJ2-1
v_call: TRBV19
cdr3_nt: TGTGCCAGTAGTCGAACGGGACTAGTTAACAATGAGCAGTTCTTC
cdr3_aa: CASSRTGLVNNEQFF

d_call: TRBD2
clone_size: .
j_call: TRBJ2-1
v_call: TRBV28
cdr3_nt: TGTGCCAGCAGTCCAAGGCGACTAGCGGGAGGGTACAATGAGCAGTTCTTC
cdr3_aa: CASSPRRLAGGYNEQFF

d_call: TRBD2
clone_size: .
j_call: TRBJ2-4
v_call: TRBV2
cdr3_nt: TGTGCCAGCAGTGAAGGGCTAGCGGGAGAGTGGGTGGCCAAAAACATTCAGTACTTC
cdr3_aa: CASSEGLAGEWVAKNIQYF

d_call: .
clone_size: .
j_call: TRBJ2-7
v_call: TRBV11-2
cdr3_nt: TGTGCCAGCAGACCAAACTCCTACGAGCAGTACTTC
cdr3_aa: CASRPNSYEQYF

d_call: .
clone_size: .
j_call: TRBJ1-1
v_call: TRBV9
cdr3_nt: TGTGCCAGCAGCCCCAGTCTTGCAGGGGTGGGCACTGAAGCTTTCTTT
cdr3_aa: CASSPSLAGVGTEAFF

d_call: .
clone_size: .
j_call: TRBJ2-7
v_call: TRBV4-3
cdr3_nt: TGCGCCAGCAGCCAAGAGCGGCAGAACGGCGAGCAGTACTTC
cdr3_aa: CASSQERQNGEQYF

d_call: .
clone_size: .
j_call: TRBJ1-1
v_call: TRBV4-3
cdr3_nt: TGCGCCAGCAGCCAAGATGGGTATATAGGGGAGTATCGGAACACTGAAGCTTTCTTT
cdr3_aa: CASSQDGYIGEYRNTEAFF

d_call: .
clone_size: .
j_call: TRBJ2-1
v_call: TRBV7-9
cdr3_nt: TGTGCCAGCAGCTCGATAACCGGGACGACTAGGGATGAGCAGTTCTTC
cdr3_aa: CASSSITGTTRDEQFF

d_call: TRBD1
clone_size: once
j_call: TRBJ2-7
v_call: TRBV29-1
cdr3_nt: TGCAGCGGGACAGGGGTGGTCAACGAGCAGTACTTC
cdr3_aa: CSGTGVVNEQYF

d_call: TRBD2
clone_size: .
j_call: TRBJ2-2
v_call: TRBV7-8
cdr3_nt: TGTGCCAGCAGCTTACAGCGGGACTCGAACACCGGGGAGCTGTTTTTT
cdr3_aa: CASSLQRDSNTGELFF

d_call: .
clone_size: .
j_call: TRBJ2-7
v_call: TRBV27
cdr3_nt: TGTGCCAGCAGCCACATGTACGAGCAGTACTTC
cdr3_aa: CASSHMYEQYF

d_call: .
clone_size: .
j_call: TRBJ2-3
v_call: TRBV29-1
cdr3_nt: TGCAGCGTTACCGGATTCCATGCGCCGGATACGCAGTATTTT
cdr3_aa: CSVTGFHAPDTQYF